Below, 19 T cell receptor beta chains from the same sample are listed, as sequenced in a study of T cell clones after liver transplantation. TCRdb's table, derived via immunoSEQ multiplex PCR, lists solely in-frame clones and lacks some. The data show about 33,000 clones, around 94% seen once. The specimen was CD8+ T cells from blood, collected 12 months after liver transplant. Receptor source: a human patient who received a liver transplant. The T cells may partly be graft donor cells.

The rearrangement uses TRBV14 and TRBJ2-1; D is unresolved. The CDR3 totals 12 residues. V lost 0 bases and J 12 bases, leaving 9 bases between the germline ends. Germline V lookup: CDR1 SGHDN, CDR2 FVKESK. The CDR3: CASSQEDARQFF. DNA for the CDR3: TGTGCCAGCAGCCAAGAGGACGCCAGGCAGTTCTTC.

The chain uses TRBV29-1 and TRBJ1-1; 10 bases map to TRBD1. The J segment lost 4 bases and the V segment lost 6 bases, leaving 2 bases of the junction unmatched. The germline V gene has CDR1 SQVTM and CDR2 ANQGSEA. This CDR3 comprises 12 residues. In nucleotides, the CDR3 is TGCAGCGTGGGGACAGGGGCCACTGAAGCTTTCTTT. Its protein is CSVGTGATEAFF. Supplemented by reference TRBV29-1 and TRBJ1-1, the full variable domain reads SAVISQKPSRDICQRGTSLTIQCQVDSQVTMMFWYRQQPGQSLTLIATANQGSEATYESGFVIDKFPISRPNLTFSTLTVSNMSPEDSSIYLCSVGTGATEAFFGQGTRLTVV.

The rearrangement links TRBV7-3 to TRBJ2-2; the D gene could be TRBD1 or TRBD2 (6 bases each). CDR1 is SGHTA and CDR2 is FQGTGA in the germline V gene. This CDR3 comprises 12 residues. Trimming cost V 5 bases and J 10 bases, with 11 bases left between them. The CDR3 DNA reads as TGTGCCAGCAGCCCCGGGGGCGAGGAGCTGTTTTTT. It is translated as CASSPGGEELFF. The full variable domain, in which reference TRBV7-3 and TRBJ2-2 provide the parts outside the CDR3, is GAGVSQTPSNKVTEKGKYVELRCDPISGHTALYWYRQSLGQGPEFLIYFQGTGAADDSGLPNDRFFAVRPEGSVSTLKIQRTERGDSAVYLCASSPGGEELFFGEGSRLTVL.

This chain links TRBV30 with TRBJ2-2; 8 bases match TRBD1. The germline gives CDR1 GTSNPN, CDR2 SVGIG (reference sequence). The ends lost 3 bases at V and 4 bases at J; junction bases unmatched: 13. This CDR3 spans 17 amino acids. The CDR3 DNA sequence: TGTGCCTGGAGCCTTCAACTTCCTGGACAGGGCACCGGGGAGCTGTTTTTT. It specifies CAWSLQLPGQGTGELFF.

The genes are TRBV13 and TRBJ2-7; 7 nucleotides align to TRBD2. The junction had 3 bases not matched to a gene; V was cut back by 4 bases and J by 0 bases. The CDR3 extends over 14 amino acids. The germline V gene encodes CDR1 PRHDT and CDR2 FYEKMQ (reference sequence). CDR3 region: CASSSGTNSYEQYF. In DNA form, the CDR3 reads TGTGCCAGCAGCTCCGGGACTAACTCCTACGAGCAGTACTTC.

This rearrangement joins TRBV28 to TRBJ2-6, with TRBD1 matching 8 bases. Germline V gives CDR1 MDHEN, CDR2 SYDVKM. The CDR3 consists of 16 residues. Unmatched junction bases numbered 8, after V lost 7 bases and J lost 3 bases. DNA of the CDR3: TGTGCCAGCATAGGTCAGGGGGCTGGTGGGGCCAACGTCCTGACTTTC. Its translation: CASIGQGAGGANVLTF.

This clone was found once. V is TRBV5-6 and J is TRBJ2-1; a possible D gene is TRBD2 (5 bases). CDR1 SGHDT and CDR2 YYEEEE come from the germline V gene. The V end lost 2 bases, the J end lost 5 bases, and 8 bases lay between the germline ends. There are 13 residues in the CDR3. The CDR3 bases are TGTGCCAGCAGCTTCGACTACAACAATGAGCAGTTCTTC. Its protein is CASSFDYNNEQFF.

By frequency in the sample, this clone is medium-sized. The chain recombines TRBV9 with TRBJ2-1, with 9 bases fitting TRBD2. The CDR3 covers 14 residues. Germline CDR1 reads SGDLS; CDR2 reads YYNGEE. J was trimmed by 7 bases and V by 4 bases; bases with no gene match: 6. CDR3: CASSLRTSENEQFF. DNA for the CDR3: TGTGCCAGCAGCCTAAGGACTAGCGAGAATGAGCAGTTCTTC.

The V and J genes are TRBV9 and TRBJ2-5; TRBD2 agrees at 12 bases. Germline assignment: CDR1 SGDLS and CDR2 YYNGEE. J was trimmed by 5 bases and V by 0 bases; bases with no gene match: 5. This CDR3 has 16 residues. The CDR3 DNA reads TGTGCCAGCAGCGTAGCTAGCGGGAGGGCCGTGGAGACCCAGTACTTC. This sequence encodes CASSVASGRAVETQYF.

The genes are TRBV9 and TRBJ2-3; maybe TRBD1 (5 bases). V was trimmed by 0 bases and J by 4 bases, leaving 9 bases between them. In germline, CDR1 is SGDLS, CDR2 YYNGEE. The CDR3 loop spans 14 amino acids. The CDR3 DNA sequence: TGTGCCAGCAGCGTAGCTCAGGGCTCAGATACGCAGTATTTT. Amino acids: CASSVAQGSDTQYF.

This chain's CDR3 is CASSYGWAGEAYNEQFF. For the CDR3, the DNA is TGTGCCAGCAGTTACGGTTGGGCGGGCGAGGCCTACAATGAGCAGTTCTTC. V usage is TRBV7-9 and J usage is TRBJ2-1, with D tentatively TRBD2 (5 bases). CDR1 SEHNR and CDR2 FQNEAQ come from the germline V gene (reference sequence). Trimming stripped 6 bases from V and 2 bases from J, with 20 bases between. CDR3 length: 17 residues.

The V gene is TRBV4-1, the J gene TRBJ2-5; 7 bases agree with TRBD2. The CDR3 extends over 16 amino acids. V shed 1 base and J 1 base; nucleotides not matched to a gene: 6. The germline gives CDR1 MGHRA, CDR2 YSYEKL. For the CDR3, the DNA is TGCGCCAGCAGCCAAGGAGGCGGGAGACCCCAAGAGACCCAGTACTTC. This sequence encodes CASSQGGGRPQETQYF.

The gene calls are TRBV7-6 and TRBJ2-5; TRBD2 agrees at 7 bases. This CDR3 spans 14 amino acids. The V gene end was trimmed by 5 bases and the J gene end by 1 base; junction bases not matched to a gene: 4. Germline V lookup: CDR1 SGHVS, CDR2 FNYEAQ. CDR3 in DNA: TGTGCCAGCAGCGCCGGGAGGTCCCAAGAGACCCAGTACTTC. Translating it yields CASSAGRSQETQYF.

The sample holds one count of this clone. CDR3 loop: CASRDGNQETQYF. CDR3 DNA sequence: TGTGCCAGCAGAGACGGAAACCAAGAGACCCAGTACTTC. The chain has TRBV7-3 and TRBJ2-5; D gene unclear. Trimming cost V 6 bases and J 0 bases, with 8 bases left between them. The CDR3 loop spans 13 amino acids. Germline CDR1 and CDR2: SGHTA and FQGTGA.

J is TRBJ2-2 and V is TRBV11-2, with D possibly being TRBD2 (6 bases). V gave up 4 bases and J gave up 1 base, with 7 bases separating them. This CDR3 comprises 14 residues. Germline CDR1 reads SGHAT; CDR2 reads FQNNGV. CDR3 loop: CASSWDLNTGELFF. The CDR3 region has the DNA TGTGCCAGCAGCTGGGACTTGAACACCGGGGAGCTGTTTTTT. Variable domain in full (rest from reference TRBV11-2 and TRBJ2-2): EAGVAQSPRYKIIEKRQSVAFWCNPISGHATLYWYQQILGQGPKLLIQFQNNGVVDDSQLPKDRFSAERLKGVDSTLKIQPAKLEDSAVYLCASSWDLNTGELFFGEGSRLTVL.

The chain has TRBV11-2 and TRBJ2-7, with D perhaps TRBD1 (6 bases). The CDR3 consists of 13 residues. CDR1 and CDR2 (germline): SGHAT, FQNNGV. V was cut by 1 base and J by 6 bases, with 10 bases left in between. In DNA, the CDR3 is TGTGCCAGCAGCTTAGGGCAGGGGAGCGAGCAGTACTTC. Amino acid sequence: CASSLGQGSEQYF.

The chain employs TRBV7-3 and TRBJ2-1, with 10 nucleotides matching TRBD2. Germline CDR1 is SGHTA and CDR2 is FQGTGA. The CDR3 is 17 residues long. V dropped 5 bases and J dropped 4; count of bases not matched to a gene: 11. Written as DNA, the CDR3 is TGTGCCAGCAGCGCTAGCGGCCTAGCGGGAGTGTACAATGAGCAGTTCTTC. It encodes CASSASGLAGVYNEQFF.

This rearrangement joins TRBV5-1 to TRBJ2-7; perhaps TRBD1 as D (5 bases). Trimming removed 4 bases at V and 6 bases at J, with 14 bases between. The CDR3 is 13 amino acids. Germline V gene sequence: CDR1 SGHRS, CDR2 YFSETQ. DNA of the CDR3: TGCGCCAGCAGCGGGGCCCAATCCCCCGAGCAGTACTTC. Encoded protein: CASSGAQSPEQYF.

The chain employs TRBV29-1 and TRBJ2-1; 7 bases agree with TRBD1. Germline V CDR1 and CDR2: SQVTM, ANQGSEA. J gave up 3 bases and V 3 bases, and 8 bases lay outside the gene matches. The CDR3 contains 15 residues. Written as DNA, the CDR3 is TGCAGCGTTGAGGGGGCACCAGGGGGCTACAATGAGCAGTTCTTC. Protein sequence: CSVEGAPGGYNEQFF.